This TCR beta chain derives from a study of vaccination and CD4 T cells after COVID-19. As for the study in general: Post-vaccine sampling followed dose two by a median about 72 days (range 14 to 241). Each of a few convalescent patients provided samples at day 14 and again at days 161 to 241 post-vaccination.

A remark on this clonotype: The target antigen is unknown.

Time point given: late sampling 161 to 241 days after vaccination in a few convalescent patients. All positive PCR tests were dated between March and December 2020, predating US Alpha, Beta and Delta variants. V lost 7 bases and J 0 bases, leaving 14 bases between the germline ends. This CDR3 spans 15 amino acids. CDR1 is MNHEY and CDR2 is SMNVEV in the germline V gene (reference sequence). Study-level results: A nonsignificant median increase from roughly 21 to 40 SARS-CoV-2-reactive clonotypes was observed.

TCRdb re-derived calls from the PCR reads in MiXCR, one entry per CDR3 protein. The sample shows tens of thousands of distinct CDR3 sequences, approximately 49% of them seen only once. Here the sequenced sample was CD4+ T cells from blood, taken about 7 months after SARS-CoV-2 vaccination. The chain recombines TRBV27 with TRBJ2-3; TRBD1 or TRBD2 may be the D gene (6 bases each). This TCR derives from a human donor who had recovered from COVID-19. The chain's CDR3 is CASKGGQLSTDTQYF. The CDR3 coding sequence is TGTGCCAGCAAGGGGGGACAACTGAGCACAGATACGCAGTATTTT.